This record concerns one T cell receptor beta chain sequence. With 60 Vbeta and 13 Jbeta primers, the PCR was carried out. Profiling relied on immunoSEQ multiplex PCR, and the TCRdb table lists in-frame clones only, not all of them. The table lists about 150,000 clones, about four fifths of them singletons. The record originates from a study of cytomegalovirus exposure and HLA in healthy donors. This clonotype was obtained from a man aged 45-60 years in good health and CMV-seropositive. Sequencing was done on a sample of PBMCs.

The CDR3 is CASSSPAGQGNEQFF. The CDR3, as DNA: TGTGCCAGCAGTTCCCCCGCGGGACAGGGCAATGAGCAGTTCTTC. This chain joins TRBV28 and TRBJ2-1, with 9 positions matching TRBD1. After removal of 4 bases from V and 6 bases from J, the junction contained 7 bases not matched to a gene. The CDR3 is 15 amino acids. Germline-derived CDR1 and CDR2 are MDHEN and SYDVKM.